This is a list of T cell receptor beta chains from one sample in a study of shared T cell receptors in the human thymus. Data came from immunoSEQ multiplex PCR; TCRdb stores just in-frame clones and leaves some out. The sample gives hundreds of thousands of clones, approximately 80% of which show up once; less than 0.015% is in the top ten. Separately, the same data were catalogued under a study of human thymus T cells.

Sample: thymocytes. Receptor source: a boy in the first two years of life with a congenital heart defect. CDR3s include the opening cysteine and the closing phenylalanine or tryptophan. A D gene is named only where the DNA matches it firmly. A clone size is listed for some rows: how often the clone was seen (once, few, many), or a class if it is expanded.

J: TRBJ2-5; D: .; size: few; V: TRBV7-9; CDR3: CALTGTHEETQYF; DNA: TGTGCCCTTACCGGGACTCATGAAGAGACCCAGTACTTC
J: TRBJ1-2; D: .; size: .; V: TRBV29-1; CDR3: CSVGEGRVNGYTF; DNA: TGCAGCGTTGGGGAGGGCAGGGTAAATGGCTACACCTTC
J: TRBJ2-1; D: .; size: .; V: TRBV11-2; CDR3: CASSLTGSNEQFF; DNA: TGTGCCAGCAGCTTGACGGGGAGCAATGAGCAGTTCTTC
J: TRBJ2-3; D: .; size: .; V: TRBV10-3; CDR3: CAISEFRDLRTDTQYF; DNA: TGTGCCATCAGTGAGTTTAGGGACTTGCGGACGGATACGCAGTATTTT
J: TRBJ2-7; D: TRBD1; size: .; V: TRBV5-6; CDR3: CASSYKPPGGEQYF; DNA: TGTGCCAGCAGTTATAAACCTCCAGGGGGTGAGCAGTACTTC
J: TRBJ2-7; D: .; size: few; V: TRBV28; CDR3: CASSLVGSSYEQYF; DNA: TGTGCCAGCAGTCTAGTGGGGAGCTCCTACGAGCAGTACTTC
J: TRBJ2-7; D: TRBD1; size: .; V: TRBV5-5; CDR3: CASSPGGSYEQYF; DNA: TGTGCCAGCAGCCCAGGGGGCTCCTACGAGCAGTACTTC
J: TRBJ2-3; D: .; size: .; V: TRBV6-5; CDR3: CASSYTGIADTQYF; DNA: TGTGCCAGCAGTTACACAGGGATTGCAGATACGCAGTATTTT
J: TRBJ2-2; D: .; size: .; V: TRBV6-4; CDR3: CASSDGPPRGKTGELFF; DNA: TGTGCCAGCAGTGACGGACCTCCAAGGGGGAAAACCGGGGAGCTGTTTTTT
J: TRBJ2-7; D: TRBD2; size: .; V: TRBV30; CDR3: CAWPASGDTMYEQYF; DNA: TGTGCCTGGCCGGCTAGCGGGGATACGATGTACGAGCAGTACTTC
J: TRBJ2-3; D: .; size: few; V: TRBV6-1; CDR3: CASSGVEAGGDTQYF; DNA: TGTGCCAGCAGTGGGGTAGAAGCCGGAGGAGATACGCAGTATTTT
J: TRBJ2-7; D: .; size: .; V: TRBV7-8; CDR3: CASSSPATGGYYEQYF; DNA: TGTGCCAGCAGTTCTCCCGCGACAGGCGGGTACTACGAGCAGTACTTC
J: TRBJ1-5; D: .; size: few; V: TRBV4-2; CDR3: CASAKRGFGQPQHF; DNA: TGTGCCAGCGCTAAAAGGGGTTTCGGTCAGCCCCAGCATTTT
J: TRBJ2-1; D: TRBD2; size: .; V: TRBV4-3; CDR3: CASSQDSNSSGIYNEQFF; DNA: TGCGCCAGCAGCCAAGATTCCAATTCTAGCGGGATCTACAATGAGCAGTTCTTC
J: TRBJ2-3; D: .; size: once; V: TRBV5-6; CDR3: CASSPPWAGTSTDTQYF; DNA: TGTGCCAGCAGCCCCCCCTGGGCAGGGACTAGCACAGATACGCAGTATTTT
J: TRBJ2-1; D: TRBD2; size: .; V: TRBV4-3; CDR3: CASSQEILAAGAYNEQFF; DNA: TGCGCCAGCAGCCAAGAGATTTTAGCGGCGGGAGCCTACAATGAGCAGTTCTTC
J: TRBJ1-1; D: .; size: .; V: TRBV6-6; CDR3: CASIRGKNTEAFF; DNA: TGTGCCAGCATCAGGGGCAAGAACACTGAAGCTTTCTTT
J: TRBJ2-5; D: .; size: few; V: TRBV7-2; CDR3: CASSLEPYAGPDQETQYF; DNA: TGTGCCAGCAGCCTCGAACCGTACGCGGGGCCGGACCAAGAGACCCAGTACTTC
J: TRBJ1-3; D: .; size: .; V: TRBV7-8; CDR3: CASSLGREGNGNTIYF; DNA: TGTGCCAGCAGCTTAGGCAGGGAAGGAAATGGAAACACCATATATTTT
J: TRBJ2-7; D: .; size: .; V: TRBV30; CDR3: CAWSGGGLLEQYF; DNA: TGTGCCTGGAGTGGAGGGGGTCTTCTGGAGCAGTACTTC
J: TRBJ2-1; D: .; size: .; V: TRBV28; CDR3: CASSLGGSSYNEQFF; DNA: TGTGCCAGCAGTTTAGGAGGTAGCTCCTACAATGAGCAGTTCTTC
J: TRBJ2-2; D: TRBD2; size: .; V: TRBV27; CDR3: CASSLRTSGRALDTGELFF; DNA: TGTGCCAGCAGTTTGAGGACTAGCGGGAGGGCCCTAGACACCGGGGAGCTGTTTTTT
J: TRBJ1-6; D: .; size: .; V: TRBV6-7; CDR3: CASSANRDSYNSPLHF; DNA: TGTGCCAGCAGTGCAAACCGAGACTCCTATAATTCACCCCTCCACTTT
J: TRBJ1-1; D: .; size: .; V: TRBV11-2; CDR3: CASSYRVGDTEAFF; DNA: TGTGCCAGCAGCTACAGGGTTGGCGACACTGAAGCTTTCTTT
J: TRBJ2-7; D: TRBD2; size: .; V: TRBV27; CDR3: CASSLRRSGRAGYEQYF; DNA: TGTGCCAGCAGTCTAAGGAGGAGCGGGAGGGCCGGGTACGAGCAGTACTTC
J: TRBJ2-1; D: .; size: .; V: TRBV30; CDR3: CAWRPEGRNEQFF; DNA: TGTGCCTGGAGGCCGGAGGGCCGTAATGAGCAGTTCTTC
J: TRBJ1-1; D: TRBD1; size: .; V: TRBV5-1; CDR3: CASSLVDRAEAFF; DNA: TGCGCCAGCAGCTTGGTCGACAGGGCCGAAGCTTTCTTT
J: TRBJ1-2; D: .; size: few; V: TRBV4-2; CDR3: CASSPFTGGYTF; DNA: TGTGCCAGCAGCCCCTTTACAGGCGGCTACACCTTC
J: TRBJ2-7; D: TRBD2; size: .; V: TRBV28; CDR3: CASRTSRTSESYEQYF; DNA: TGTGCCAGCAGAACCTCGAGGACTAGCGAGTCCTACGAGCAGTACTTC
J: TRBJ2-5; D: TRBD1; size: few; V: TRBV19; CDR3: CASSPGQGETQYF; DNA: TGTGCCAGTAGTCCCGGACAGGGAGAGACCCAGTACTTC
J: TRBJ2-3; D: .; size: .; V: TRBV4-3; CDR3: CASSQDGRTATSTDTQYF; DNA: TGCGCCAGCAGCCAAGATGGGAGGACGGCGACTAGCACAGATACGCAGTATTTT
J: TRBJ2-7; D: TRBD2; size: .; V: TRBV6-1; CDR3: CASSEPPSSGRVFYEQYF; DNA: TGTGCCAGCAGTGAACCCCCCTCTAGCGGGAGGGTTTTCTACGAGCAGTACTTC
J: TRBJ1-5; D: .; size: once; V: TRBV11-2; CDR3: CASSYTGNQPQHF; DNA: TGTGCCAGCAGTTACACAGGGAATCAGCCCCAGCATTTT
J: TRBJ2-4; D: TRBD2; size: few; V: TRBV6-1; CDR3: CASSEPTSGRINIQYF; DNA: TGTGCCAGCAGTGAGCCAACTAGCGGGAGGATAAACATTCAGTACTTC
J: TRBJ2-3; D: TRBD1; size: few; V: TRBV30; CDR3: CACRQGWSTDTQYF; DNA: TGTGCCTGTCGACAGGGTTGGTCCACAGATACGCAGTATTTT
J: TRBJ1-2; D: .; size: .; V: TRBV4-2; CDR3: CASSPGSYGYTF; DNA: TGTGCCAGCAGCCCGGGGTCCTATGGCTACACCTTC
J: TRBJ2-7; D: TRBD1; size: .; V: TRBV7-9; CDR3: CASSLARQGAVGQYF; DNA: TGTGCCAGCAGCTTAGCTCGGCAGGGGGCAGTAGGGCAGTACTTC
J: TRBJ2-1; D: .; size: .; V: TRBV4-2; CDR3: CASSQDKKKRRDEEQFF; DNA: TGTGCCAGCAGCCAAGATAAAAAGAAGAGGCGGGATGAAGAGCAGTTCTTC
J: TRBJ2-3; D: TRBD2; size: .; V: TRBV9; CDR3: CASLRSSGSGSDTQYF; DNA: TGTGCCAGCCTACGGTCTAGCGGGAGTGGGTCAGATACGCAGTATTTT
J: TRBJ1-3; D: TRBD1; size: few; V: TRBV28; CDR3: CASMGQARVAGNTIYF; DNA: TGTGCCAGCATGGGACAGGCGCGGGTCGCTGGAAACACCATATATTTT
J: TRBJ2-5; D: .; size: .; V: TRBV4-2; CDR3: CASSQDGQSASMVETQYF; DNA: TGTGCCAGCAGCCAAGATGGTCAGAGCGCCTCGATGGTGGAGACCCAGTACTTC